The 5 T cell receptor beta chains listed next were all sequenced from one sample in a study of Graves' ophthalmopathy and Graves' hyperthyroidism. The sequenced template was RNA, covering the TCR beta CDR3 region. HTBI-primed first-round RT-PCR preceded second-round multiplex PCR. In TCRdb, the multiplex PCR reads were re-called with MiXCR into one record per CDR3 protein. The data contain just over 600,000 distinct CDR3 sequences, about 20% of them seen just once; the ten biggest clones take up more than 5.5%. Sequencing was carried out using peripheral blood. These TCRs come from a woman aged 18-29 years with stable Graves' hyperthyroidism. Some clones in this sample may be carry-over from other donors' samples.

Ten or more counts support this clonotype. The J gene is TRBJ1-5, the V gene TRBV11-1; 7 nucleotides line up with TRBD1. Per the germline V gene, CDR1 is SGHAT and CDR2 is FQDESV (reference sequence). The CDR3 runs 14 residues. Trimming at V came to 6 bases and at J to 3 bases, leaving 5 bases not matched to a gene. The CDR3 is CASSPTGPNQPQHF. The CDR3 DNA reads as TGTGCCAGCAGTCCGACAGGGCCCAATCAGCCCCAGCATTTT.

This clonotype appeared many times. V and J are TRBV20-1 and TRBJ1-5; a weak D match, TRBD1 (5 bases). This CDR3 spans 15 amino acids. V was shortened by 3 bases and J by 2 bases, with 14 bases between the two germline ends. The V gene's germline CDR1 is DFQATT and CDR2 SNEGSKA (reference sequence). The CDR3 spells CSARQPGGRNQPQHF. The CDR3 DNA reads as TGCAGTGCTAGGCAGCCGGGGGGACGCAATCAGCCCCAGCATTTT.

This clonotype was seen ten or more times. The rearrangement uses TRBV29-1 and TRBJ2-5; 7 bases match TRBD2. Germline values: CDR1 SQVTM, CDR2 ANQGSEA. J was trimmed by 3 bases and V by 3 bases; bases with no gene match: 4. The CDR3 runs 13 residues. The CDR3 coding sequence is TGCAGCGTTGAGGTCGGGAGGAAAGAGACCCAGTACTTC. Encoded protein: CSVEVGRKETQYF. Full variable domain (missing parts from reference TRBV29-1 and TRBJ2-5): SAVISQKPSRDICQRGTSLTIQCQVDSQVTMMFWYRQQPGQSLTLIATANQGSEATYESGFVIDKFPISRPNLTFSTLTVSNMSPEDSSIYLCSVEVGRKETQYFGPGTRLLVL.

This clonotype appeared many times. The rearrangement uses TRBV28 and TRBJ1-5, with D hard to call. The CDR3 totals 14 residues. V lost 0 bases to trimming and J lost 7 bases, with 10 bases between them. CDR1 is MDHEN, CDR2 SYDVKM, per germline. The CDR3 region is CASSLCYWRQPQHF. CDR3 in DNA: TGTGCCAGCAGTTTATGCTATTGGAGGCAGCCCCAGCATTTT.

This clonotype appeared many times. The CDR3 loop is CASRNQGNYEQYF. The CDR3 DNA reads as TGTGCCAGCAGGAATCAGGGCAATTACGAGCAGTACTTC. This rearrangement joins TRBV6-1 to TRBJ2-7; possible D gene TRBD1, 5 bases. Germline CDR1 reads MNHNS; CDR2 reads SASEGT. Trimming shortened V by 6 bases and J by 4 bases, and 13 bases separated the two germline ends. This CDR3 contains 13 residues.